The next 5 T cell receptor beta chains were all read from a single sample in a study of cytotoxic CD8 clonotypes in ibrutinib-treated CLL (dated by TCRdb to the early 2020s). Read against the paper, the sample's time point label means: less than 30 months on ibrutinib. The library was generated by the immunoSEQ multiplex PCR assay. Not all clones reach the TCRdb copy of this immuneACCESS table, which keeps in-frame sequences only. Checked studies attribute under half of the gap to unresolved V genes and leave the rest unexplained. This sample is represented by 160,000 or so clones; less than 85% of them were singletons. The top ten clonotypes cover roughly 4.6% of the sample. This sample comprised PBMCs, obtained after 24 months of ibrutinib treatment. The receptor source for this set is a human donor with chronic lymphocytic leukemia.

The V gene is TRBV7-2, the J gene TRBJ2-1; tentative D call: TRBD1 (6 bases). Germline V gives CDR1 SGHTA, CDR2 FQGNSA. CDR3 length: 14 residues. V was cut by 7 bases and J by 5 bases, with 15 bases left in between. The CDR3 sequence is CASTRQEFNNEQFF. The CDR3 DNA is TGTGCCAGCACCAGACAGGAGTTTAACAATGAGCAGTTCTTC.

The chain combines TRBV6-5 with TRBJ2-1, with D possibly called TRBD1 or TRBD2 (6 bases each). The V and J ends lost 6 bases and 7 bases respectively, with 13 bases between them. Germline loops: CDR1 MNHEY, CDR2 SVGAGI. This CDR3 contains 13 residues. CDR3 bases: TGTGCCAGCAGAGGTACAGGGAGGAATGAGCAGTTCTTC. Translating gives CASRGTGRNEQFF.

The chain employs TRBV27 and TRBJ1-2; no clear D gene. Germline V gives CDR1 MNHEY, CDR2 SMNVEV (reference sequence). Trimming stripped 4 bases from V and 8 bases from J, with 14 bases between. This CDR3 comprises 13 residues. In DNA, the CDR3 is TGTGCCAGCAGTTCGCAATGGGCAAGCGGCTACACCTTC. Its translation: CASSSQWASGYTF.

As for this clone: The sample holds other DNA sequences that translate to the same CDR3. V is TRBV2 and J is TRBJ1-1, with 7 bases lining up with TRBD1. The length of the CDR3 is 14 residues. V lost 2 bases to trimming and J lost 1 base; unmatched junction nucleotides: 1. The V gene's germline CDR1 is SNHLY and CDR2 FYNNEI. This CDR3 is CASSERDRNTEAFF. CDR3 in DNA: TGTGCCAGCAGTGAAAGGGACAGGAACACTGAAGCTTTCTTT.

The sample holds one count of this clone. The chain is built from TRBV6-5 and TRBJ1-5; D gene unclear. The CDR3 extends over 15 amino acids. Germline-derived CDR1 and CDR2 are MNHEY and SVGAGI. The V and J ends lost 6 bases and 0 bases respectively, with 12 bases between them. CDR3 coding DNA: TGTGCCAGCAGACCGGGAGGGAATAGCAATCAGCCCCAGCATTTT. Its protein product is CASRPGGNSNQPQHF.